The clone carrying this T cell receptor (beta chain) was detected only a few times. What it binds is unknown. V gave up 1 base and J gave up 6 bases, with 10 bases separating them. Germline CDR1 reads SGHDN; CDR2 reads FVKESK. The CDR3 totals 13 residues. CDR3 and TCR beta VDJ profiling relied on a genomic DNA template. TCRdb reanalysed the reads using MiXCR and keeps one entry per CDR3 protein. Among 300,000 or so distinct CDR3 sequences listed, 56% were seen once. These data belong to a study of CD8+CD57+ T cells in acquired aplastic anemia. Background on the study: Sorted CD4+ and CD8+ cells yielded 3.2 ug of DNA on average. Whole-study results and caveats: Researchers reported that CD8+ Simpson's diversity was not significantly different in patients versus controls.

Individuals selected for sequencing had exhibited CD8+CD57+ cell expansion on flow cytometry. Acquired aplastic anemia of severe grade affected all patients. At the time of blood sampling, patients had not yet received any therapy. The sequencing sample was made of sorted CD4+, CD8+, or CD8+CD57+ T cells (not recorded which) from PBMCs. The clonotype was recovered from a human donor with aplastic anemia. The chain carries TRBV14 and TRBJ2-7; tentatively, D is TRBD1 (6 bases). The CDR3 sequence is CASSQAPTGEQYF. The CDR3, as DNA: TGTGCCAGCAGCCAAGCACCGACAGGCGAGCAGTACTTC.